What follows are 32 T cell receptor beta chains derived from one specimen sequenced in a study of T cells in women clearing cervical HPV infection. Here immunoSEQ multiplex PCR was the method, and the copy in TCRdb shows in-frame clones only, minus some. The sample has about 20,000 clones. Material for sequencing was blood buffy coat. These receptors were collected from a woman between 18 and 70 years old with a cervical HPV16 infection that either progressed to CIN3+ or cleared (not recorded which).

Comment on this clone: The read ends 3 residues before the CDR3 terminus; that terminus is restored from the germline J gene. J is TRBJ2-7 and V is TRBV20-1; 10 nucleotides agree with TRBD1. Per germline, CDR1 DFQATT and CDR2 SNEGSKA (reference sequence). The J segment lost 3 bases and the V segment lost 5 bases, leaving 10 bases of the junction unmatched. CDR3 length: 15 residues. The part of the CDR3 DNA that was read is TGCAGTGCTTACACCGGGACAGGGGTTAACTACGAG. This translates into CSAYTGTGVNYE. The whole CDR3 reads CSAYTGTGVNYEQYF.

Remarks on this clone: The read finishes 3 residues shy of the CDR3 end, and the germline J gene is used to complete it. The J gene is TRBJ2-2, the V gene TRBV24-1, with 7 bases aligning to TRBD2. Trimming took 4 bases from V and 3 from J; bases not matched to a gene: 10. CDR1 and CDR2 (germline): KGHDR, SFDVKD. The CDR3 runs 17 residues. The DNA read from the CDR3 is TGTGCCACCAGTGACCCAGGACTAGTCGGTTACACCGGGGAG. Protein product: CATSDPGLVGYTGE. The entire CDR3 reads CATSDPGLVGYTGELFF.

To note about this clone: The DNA ends 3 residues before the CDR3 does, and the rest of the CDR3 is filled in from the germline J gene. This sequence joins TRBV6-2 or TRBV6-3 and TRBJ1-6; 7 nucleotides match TRBD1. The CDR3 totals 15 residues. With V trimmed by 3 bases and J by 9 bases, 8 bases remained unmatched. The germline V gene has CDR1 MNHEY and CDR2 SVGEGT. The part of the CDR3 DNA that was read is TGTGCCAGCAGTTATGAGGGGGCTATCGGTTCACCC. It specifies CASSYEGAIGSP. The whole CDR3 reads CASSYEGAIGSPLHF.

Details on this clone: The read comes to an end 3 residues before the CDR3 does, leaving the germline J gene to fill in the end. The chain recombines TRBV6-1 with TRBJ1-1; D call uncertain. CDR1 and CDR2 from the germline V gene are MNHNS and SASEGT. This CDR3 is built from 12 residues. Trimming left V 1 base short and J 5 bases short, with 5 bases between. The part of the CDR3 DNA that was read is TGTGCCAGCAGTGAAGGGCAGACTGAA. This translates into CASSEGQTE. The CDR3 reads in full as CASSEGQTEAFF.

The CDR3 is CASSGRGNTEAFF. CDR3 DNA, as far as it was read: TGTGCCAGCAGTGGCAGGGGGAACACTGAA. V and J are TRBV2 and TRBJ1-1; tentatively, D is TRBD1 (6 bases). The read ends 3 residues early relative to the CDR3; the germline J gene fills the gap. The CDR3 sequence is 13 residues long. V lost 4 bases, J lost 1 base, and 7 bases lay in between. The V gene's germline CDR1 is SNHLY and CDR2 FYNNEI.

Concerning this clone: From the germline J gene comes the end of the CDR3, since the read stops 3 residues before it. The rearrangement uses TRBV10-3 and TRBJ2-1; a weak D match, TRBD1 (5 bases). There are 13 residues in the CDR3. Per germline, CDR1 ENHRY and CDR2 SYGVKD. V lost 10 bases, J lost 2 bases, and 12 bases lay in between. CDR3 region: CATIQETYNEQFF. CDR3 DNA, as far as it was read: TGTGCCACCATACAGGAGACCTACAATGAG.

Comment on this clone: The sequenced fragment ends 3 residues before the CDR3 boundary, so the rest is inferred from the germline J gene. The rearrangement joins TRBV7-2 to TRBJ2-3; D is unresolved. This CDR3 comprises 14 residues. V lost 2 bases and J 0 bases, leaving 6 bases between the germline ends. The germline gives CDR1 SGHTA, CDR2 FQGNSA. CDR3 sequence reads: CASSLSSSTDTQYF. The sequenced part of the CDR3 DNA is TGTGCCAGCAGCTTATCGTCTAGCACAGATACG.

As to this clone: Read data end 3 residues before the CDR3 end; the end is taken from the germline J gene. V is TRBV19 and J is TRBJ2-2, with TRBD1 as a possible D gene (5 bases). CDR3 length equals 13 residues. In germline, CDR1 is LNHDA, CDR2 SQIVND (reference sequence). Incomplete CDR3 DNA: TGTGCCAGTAAGGGGCAGGGTAATTCACCG. Protein sequence: CASKGQGNSP. In full, the CDR3 reads CASKGQGNSPLFF.

Concerning this clone: The sequenced fragment ends 3 residues before the CDR3 boundary, so the rest is inferred from the germline J gene. J is TRBJ1-2 and V is TRBV6-2 or TRBV6-3; D may be TRBD1 (5 bases). V was cut by 7 bases and J by 4 bases, with 25 bases left in between. Germline values: CDR1 MNHEY, CDR2 SVGEGT. The CDR3 is 17 amino acids. Partial CDR3 DNA: TGTGCCAGCAACCTAAGGCAGGGCGGCGCCGGTCTCTATGGC. It codes for CASNLRQGGAGLYG. From start to end, the CDR3 is CASNLRQGGAGLYGYTF.

Notes on this clone: Coverage ceases 3 residues before the CDR3 finishes, and the germline J gene fills in the end. The J gene is TRBJ1-6, the V gene TRBV11-3; TRBD1 is a possible D gene (5 bases). Trimming took 3 bases from V and 6 from J, leaving 9 bases between them. The CDR3 is 14 amino acids. The V gene's germline CDR1 is SGHNT and CDR2 YENEEA. Incomplete CDR3 DNA: TGTGCCAGCAGCTTTGGACAAGCTAATTCACCC. This encodes CASSFGQANSP. The CDR3 reads in full as CASSFGQANSPLHF.

On this clone itself: At one of its ends the junction is not consistent with the germline gene, which may arise from a read error. The read ends 3 residues shy of where the CDR3 ends; the end is completed using the germline J gene. The chain combines TRBV4-2 with TRBJ1-2; D is unresolved. From germline, CDR1 is LGHNA and CDR2 YNFKEQ. The CDR3 totals 15 residues. The sequenced CDR3 bases are TGCGCCAGCAGCCTCGAAGAAGCGACGGGCTATGGC. This gives the protein CASSLEEATGYG. The entire CDR3 protein is CASSLEEATGYGYTF.

Concerning this clone itself: The missing CDR3 end, 3 residues past where the read stops, is filled in from the germline J gene. V is TRBV6-2 or TRBV6-3 and J is TRBJ1-5, with D perhaps TRBD1 (5 bases). This CDR3 is 12 amino acids long. Germline lookup yields CDR1 MNHEY and CDR2 SVGEGT. The V and J ends lost 5 bases and 7 bases respectively, with 9 bases between them. The CDR3 DNA, read in part, is TGTGCCAGCAGTATGAGGGGACAGCCC. Residues: CASSMRGQP. The whole CDR3 is CASSMRGQPQHF.

Remarks on this clone: The read stops 3 residues short of the end of the CDR3; the missing end is completed from the germline J gene. This chain connects TRBV7-7 to TRBJ2-5; possible D gene TRBD1, 6 bases. This CDR3 region has 13 residues. Germline V gene lookup returns CDR1 SSHAT and CDR2 FNYEAQ (reference sequence). V lost 6 bases, J lost 3 bases, and 11 bases lay in between. The covered CDR3 bases are TGTGCCAGCAGTACCGGACAGAAAGAGACC. The encoded protein is CASSTGQKET. The whole CDR3 sequence reads CASSTGQKETQYF.

Details on this clone: The CDR3 extends 3 residues past the end of the read, so its final part is completed from the germline J gene. The chain is built from TRBV7-2 and TRBJ2-3, with 8 bases that match TRBD2. The germline CDR1 and CDR2 sequences are SGHTA and FQGNSA. V gave up 7 bases and J gave up 6 bases; unmatched junction bases: 9. The CDR3 is made up of 14 amino acids. CDR3 DNA, as far as it was read: TGTGCCAGCACCTCGGGAGGGGTTGATGATACG. Amino acid sequence: CASTSGGVDDT. The full CDR3 protein reads CASTSGGVDDTQYF.

Worth noting for this clone: The read ends 3 residues before the CDR3 terminus; that terminus is restored from the germline J gene. The chain links TRBV28 to TRBJ2-1; 8 positions match TRBD1. The germline CDR1 and CDR2 sequences are MDHEN and SYDVKM. The CDR3 has 13 amino acids. V lost 5 bases and J lost 8; bases outside the gene matches: 5. CDR3 bases read: TGTGCCAGCAGTATAGGACAGGGCCATGAG. This gives the protein CASSIGQGHE. In full, the CDR3 reads CASSIGQGHEQFF.

A note on this clone: The read terminates 3 residues ahead of where the CDR3 ends, so the germline J gene completes it. V and J are TRBV5-1 and TRBJ2-2; 10 nucleotides align to TRBD2. With V trimmed by 0 bases and J by 0 bases, 5 bases remained unmatched. Looked up from germline, CDR1 is SGHRS and CDR2 is YFSETQ. This CDR3 comprises 18 residues. This CDR3 reads CASSLGSGGLSNTGELFF. Partial CDR3 DNA: TGCGCCAGCAGCTTGGGTAGCGGGGGGCTATCGAACACCGGGGAG.

The CDR3 sequence: CASSTPTGGMDTQYF. The CDR3 DNA, read in part, is TGTGCCAGCAGCACCCCGACAGGGGGCATGGATACG. The chain couples TRBV7-9 to TRBJ2-3; 10 nucleotides match TRBD1. The CDR3 goes on 3 residues after the read ends, and that part is filled in from the germline J gene. This CDR3 is built from 15 residues. Per the germline V gene, CDR1 is SEHNR and CDR2 is FQNEAQ (reference sequence). With 5 bases clipped from V and 6 bases from J, the junction kept 8 bases outside the gene matches.

Remarks on this clone: The read comes to an end 3 residues before the CDR3 does, leaving the germline J gene to fill in the end. The chain carries TRBV20-1 and TRBJ2-1, with 9 bases aligning to TRBD1. Germline V gene sequence: CDR1 DFQATT, CDR2 SNEGSKA (reference sequence). V trimming: 6 bases; J trimming: 1 base; junction bases outside the gene matches: 7. The CDR3 is 15 amino acids. The CDR3 spells CSASSGTGSYNEQFF. The sequenced part of the CDR3 DNA is TGCAGTGCCAGCTCCGGGACAGGGTCCTACAATGAG.

Worth noting for this clone: The sequence runs out 3 residues before the end of the CDR3; the remainder is reconstructed from the germline J gene. V gene TRBV14 combines with J gene TRBJ2-5; 7 nucleotides match TRBD1. The CDR3 is 16 amino acids. Trimming at V came to 4 bases and at J to 1 base, leaving 9 bases not matched to a gene. Germline CDR1 reads SGHDN; CDR2 reads FVKESK. Incomplete CDR3 DNA: TGTGCCAGCAGCCCCCTGGGACGGACAGGCCAAGAGACC. Its translation is CASSPLGRTGQET. In full, the CDR3 reads CASSPLGRTGQETQYF.

Points on this clone: The DNA ends 3 residues before the CDR3 does, and the rest of the CDR3 is filled in from the germline J gene. The chain links TRBV3-1 (or the pseudogene TRBV3-2) to TRBJ2-5, with 11 bases aligning to TRBD2. Germline lookup yields CDR1 LGHDT and CDR2 YNNKEL (reference sequence). V shed 4 bases, J shed 2 bases, and the junction held 3 bases outside the gene matches. CDR3 length equals 15 residues. CDR3 bases read: TGTGCCAGCAGCCCTAGCGGGGGGCTGCAAGAGACC. This encodes CASSPSGGLQET. The entire CDR3 protein reads CASSPSGGLQETQYF.

Turning to this clone: The read finishes 3 residues shy of the CDR3 end, and the germline J gene is used to complete it. V usage is TRBV19 and J usage is TRBJ1-2, with TRBD1 as a possible D gene (5 bases). CDR1 is LNHDA and CDR2 is SQIVND in the germline V gene (reference sequence). V dropped 4 bases and J dropped 3 bases, with 12 bases sitting between them. This CDR3 is 14 amino acids long. CDR3 DNA (partial): TGTGCCAGTAGTAAGATCCCGGGGGACTATGGC. Translating gives CASSKIPGDYG. The CDR3 in its entirety is CASSKIPGDYGYTF.

On this clone: A junction boundary mismatches the germline segment, possibly from a read error. The sequence runs out 3 residues before the end of the CDR3; the remainder is reconstructed from the germline J gene. The chain employs TRBV4-2 and TRBJ2-7; tentatively, D is TRBD1 (6 bases). CDR1 and CDR2 (germline): LGHNA, YNFKEQ. The CDR3 length is 15 residues. The sequenced part of the CDR3 DNA is TGCGCCAGCAGCCAAGCGGCGGACAGCTCCTACGAG. Protein product: CASSQAADSSYE. The CDR3 in its entirety is CASSQAADSSYEQYF.

The CDR3 DNA, read in part, is TGCAGTGCTAGGAGACCTAGGGACAGGGCGAGCACAGATACG. This codes for CSARRPRDRASTDT. From start to end, the CDR3 is CSARRPRDRASTDTQYF. V usage is TRBV20-1 and J usage is TRBJ2-3; 9 bases align to TRBD1. The read comes to an end 3 residues before the CDR3 does, leaving the germline J gene to fill in the end. With V trimmed by 3 bases and J by 0 bases, 10 bases remained unmatched. CDR3 size: 17 residues. Germline CDR1 DFQATT, CDR2 SNEGSKA (reference sequence).

A remark on this clone: The read gets to within 3 residues of the CDR3 end, and the germline J gene fills in the rest. The chain is built from TRBV5-1 and TRBJ1-1, with TRBD1 matching over 9 bases. CDR1 is SGHRS, CDR2 YFSETQ, per germline. With V trimmed by 3 bases and J by 0 bases, 6 bases remained unmatched. The CDR3 contains 16 residues. Partial CDR3 DNA: TGCGCCAGCAGCTGGGGGGACAGGGACATGAACACTGAA. Its translation: CASSWGDRDMNTE. The whole CDR3 protein is CASSWGDRDMNTEAFF. Drawing the rest from reference TRBV5-1 and TRBJ1-1, the complete variable domain is KAGVTQTPRYLIKTRGQQVTLSCSPISGHRSVSWYQQTPGQGLQFLFEYFSETQRNKGNFPGRFSGRQFSNSRSEMNVSTLELGDSALYLCASSWGDRDMNTEAFFGQGTRLTVV.

A remark on this clone: The read gets to within 3 residues of the CDR3 end, and the germline J gene fills in the rest. V usage is TRBV20-1 and J usage is TRBJ1-3; D not resolved. Trimming stripped 0 bases from V and 0 bases from J, with 9 bases between. CDR3 length: 15 residues. Germline V CDR1 and CDR2: DFQATT, SNEGSKA (reference sequence). Incomplete CDR3 DNA: TGCAGTGCTAGAGAAGGTAGCCACTCTGGAAACACC. It translates to CSAREGSHSGNT. The entire CDR3 sequence reads CSAREGSHSGNTIYF.

Concerning this clone: The DNA ends 3 residues before the CDR3 does, and the rest of the CDR3 is filled in from the germline J gene. This chain links TRBV7-2 with TRBJ2-3; D is perhaps TRBD2 (5 bases). Trimming removed 2 bases at V and 0 bases at J, with 9 bases between. Per germline, CDR1 SGHTA and CDR2 FQGNSA. This CDR3 is built from 15 residues. The CDR3 reads CASSLTRVSTDTQYF. The sequenced part of the CDR3 DNA is TGTGCCAGCAGCTTAACGCGGGTTAGCACAGATACG.

Regarding this clone: The read terminates 3 residues ahead of where the CDR3 ends, so the germline J gene completes it. This rearrangement joins TRBV6-2 or TRBV6-3 to TRBJ2-2, with TRBD1 matching 11 bases. Germline V CDR1 and CDR2: MNHEY, SVGEGT. The CDR3 totals 16 residues. The sequenced part of the CDR3 DNA is TGTGCCAGCAGTCCTCCGGGACAGGGGGGTAGGGGACCG. Translation: CASSPPGQGGRGP. The CDR3 in full is CASSPPGQGGRGPLFF.

A word on this clone: The read halts 3 residues ahead of the CDR3 end, with the missing end drawn from the germline J gene. V usage is TRBV19 and J usage is TRBJ1-5; no reliable D call. This CDR3 spans 15 amino acids. Per germline, CDR1 LNHDA and CDR2 SQIVND (reference sequence). Trimming pared 2 bases from V and 7 bases from J, leaving 15 bases between. Incomplete CDR3 DNA: TGTGCCAGTAGTATATCGGCAGGTATGAGGCAGCCC. It is translated as CASSISAGMRQP. The entire CDR3 protein is CASSISAGMRQPQHF. The full variable domain, completed using reference TRBV19 and TRBJ1-5, is DGGITQSPKYLFRKEGQNVTLSCEQNLNHDAMYWYRQDPGQGLRLIYYSQIVNDFQKGDIAEGYSVSREKKESFPLTVTSAQKNPTAFYLCASSISAGMRQPQHFGDGTRLSIL.

Comments on this clone: The read comes to an end 3 residues before the CDR3 does, leaving the germline J gene to fill in the end. The chain has TRBV13 and TRBJ2-3; D gene unclear. This CDR3 is 15 amino acids long. The V end lost 1 base, the J end lost 5 bases, and 13 bases lay between the germline ends. CDR1 and CDR2 from the germline V gene are PRHDT and FYEKMQ (reference sequence). The sequenced CDR3 bases are TGTGCCAGCAGCTTAGTTAGTCTTGATGAAGATACG. Translation gives CASSLVSLDEDT. The full CDR3 is CASSLVSLDEDTQYF.

By frequency, this clone registers medium-sized. The CDR3 goes on 3 residues after the read ends, and that part is filled in from the germline J gene. The V call is TRBV14, the J call TRBJ2-3, with a possible D match to TRBD2 (6 bases). Germline V gives CDR1 SGHDN, CDR2 FVKESK. The CDR3 length is 16 residues. Trimming cost V 0 bases and J 2 bases, with 12 bases left between them. The sequenced part of the CDR3 DNA is TGTGCCAGCAGCCAAGAGACCGGGACTGTCACAGATACG. This translates into CASSQETGTVTDT. The whole CDR3 is CASSQETGTVTDTQYF.

Worth noting for this clone: One end of the junction varies from germline; a read error may be responsible. The read falls 3 residues short of the CDR3 end, and the missing part is taken from the germline J gene. This rearrangement joins TRBV4-2 to TRBJ1-1; unclear D gene. The germline gives CDR1 LGHNA, CDR2 YNFKEQ. This CDR3 spans 14 amino acids. Partial CDR3 DNA: TGCGCCAGCAGCCAAGCCCAGGATAGGTTTGAA. This encodes CASSQAQDRFE. The entire CDR3 is CASSQAQDRFEAFF.

For this clone: The CDR3 extends 3 residues past the end of the read, so its final part is completed from the germline J gene. The chain uses TRBV7-9 and TRBJ1-1; no clear D gene. Trimming took 1 base from V and 0 from J, leaving 6 bases between them. There are 14 residues in the CDR3. Germline CDR1 is SEHNR and CDR2 is FQNEAQ (reference sequence). CDR3 bases read: TGTGCCAGCAGCTTAGGAAGGTTGAACACTGAA. Protein: CASSLGRLNTE. The entire CDR3 protein is CASSLGRLNTEAFF.